What follows are 27 T cell receptor beta chains derived from one specimen sequenced in a study of blood T cells in healthy people across ages (dated by TCRdb to between 2014 and 2017). The library was prepared using 5' RACE. A second 7 to 11 cycle PCR used a sample-barcoded 5' primer and a J-beta primer mix. TCRdb reprocessed the public reads (quality trimming at Q25 with fastp, clone calling with MiXCR) and kept in-frame beta chains. Each entry merges the rows of one CDR3 protein and shows their most common DNA and genes. In all, the sample holds 1,800,000 or so distinct CDR3 sequences, and 39% of those were seen once. The ten largest clones capture under 25% of the sample. The sequencing input was blood. These receptors were collected from a human donor in good health.

The V and J genes are TRBV7-2 and TRBJ2-4; 8 bases are a match to TRBD2. V trimming: 0 bases; J trimming: 13 bases; junction bases outside the gene matches: 14. Per germline, CDR1 SGHTA and CDR2 FQGNSA. CDR3 length: 16 amino acids. CDR3: CASSLAGGGTYNEQYF. CDR3 DNA: TGTGCCAGCAGCTTAGCTGGCGGGGGGACCTACAATGAGCAGTACTTC.

As concerns this clonotype: This may arise from a read error, as a much more abundant clone is one base away. The genes are TRBV7-9 and TRBJ1-2; D unresolved. This CDR3 spans 14 amino acids. Deletions cut 2 bases from V and 4 bases from J, with 11 bases between. The germline gives CDR1 SEHNR, CDR2 FQNEAQ (reference sequence). This CDR3 is CASSLKGGPYGYTF. As DNA, the CDR3 is TGTGCCAGCAGCTTAAAAGGCGGCCCCTATGGCTACACCTTC.

The chain carries TRBV5-1 and TRBJ1-2; 8 bases are a match to TRBD1. This CDR3 spans 15 amino acids. The germline gives CDR1 SGHRS, CDR2 YFSETQ. J lost 2 bases, V lost 1 base, and 4 bases had no gene match. The CDR3 reads CASSLLAGGNYGYTF. The CDR3 DNA is TGCGCCAGCAGCTTGTTAGCAGGGGGCAACTATGGCTACACCTTC. The complete variable domain, with remaining parts taken from reference TRBV5-1 and TRBJ1-2, reads KAGVTQTPRYLIKTRGQQVTLSCSPISGHRSVSWYQQTPGQGLQFLFEYFSETQRNKGNFPGRFSGRQFSNSRSEMNVSTLELGDSALYLCASSLLAGGNYGYTFGSGTRLTVV.

The chain is built from TRBV5-6 and TRBJ2-1; tentatively, D is TRBD1 (6 bases). Deletions cut 4 bases from V and 9 bases from J, with 14 bases between. The CDR3 totals 13 residues. Germline CDR1 reads SGHDT; CDR2 reads YYEEEE. The CDR3 DNA is TGTGCCAGCAGCCGGCCTGTCAGGGGTGAGCAGTTCTTC. Its translation: CASSRPVRGEQFF.

This clonotype was detected a few times. V usage is TRBV6-5 and J usage is TRBJ2-1; the D is unclear. The CDR3 sequence is 12 residues long. V lost 2 bases and J 6 bases, leaving 5 bases between the germline ends. Per germline, CDR1 MNHEY and CDR2 SVGAGI. As DNA, the CDR3 is TGTGCCAGCAGTTACGACCCCAATGAGCAGTTCTTC. Translated: CASSYDPNEQFF.

The V call is TRBV7-2, the J call TRBJ1-4, with D unclear. Trimming pared 1 base from V and 11 bases from J, leaving 17 bases between. CDR3 length: 15 residues. In germline, CDR1 is SGHTA, CDR2 FQGNSA. The DNA of the CDR3 is TGTGCCAGCAGCTTAGATCCTGAGCGAGGACGGAAACTGTTTTTT. Translating gives CASSLDPERGRKLFF.

This clonotype was counted only a few times. The chain has TRBV7-8 and TRBJ2-7; no clear D. The V gene lost 0 bases and the J gene lost 0 bases, with 9 bases spanning the gap. The CDR3 loop spans 15 amino acids. Germline CDR1 and CDR2: SGHVS and FQNEAQ. CDR3 coding DNA: TGTGCCAGCAGCTTAGCGTTCGGTCTCTCCTACGAGCAGTACTTC. Protein sequence: CASSLAFGLSYEQYF.

Comments on this clonotype: Mismatch with germline at one junction end may stem from a read error. The V gene is TRBV19, the J gene TRBJ1-2; 7 positions match TRBD1. CDR1 is LNHDA, CDR2 SQIVND, per germline (reference sequence). There are 14 residues in the CDR3. Here the CDR3 DNA reads TGTGCCGGTAGTATGGACAGGATATACTATGGCTACACCTTC. It specifies CAGSMDRIYYGYTF. Using reference TRBV19 and TRBJ1-2 for the parts outside the CDR3, the full variable domain is DGGITQSPKYLFRKEGQNVTLSCEQNLNHDAMYWYRQDPGQGLRLIYYSQIVNDFQKGDIAEGYSVSREKKESFPLTVTSAQKNPTAFYLCAGSMDRIYYGYTFGSGTRLTVV.

The gene calls are TRBV2 and TRBJ2-5, with D unclear. This CDR3 region has 13 residues. The V end was cut by 6 bases, the J end by 1 base, with 9 bases between. The germline V gene has CDR1 SNHLY and CDR2 FYNNEI. The CDR3 protein is CASRRSGQETQYF. The CDR3, as DNA: TGTGCCAGCAGGCGCAGTGGCCAAGAGACCCAGTACTTC.

This clonotype was seen a few times. The V call is TRBV20-1, the J call TRBJ2-6, with 7 bases identical to TRBD1. The germline V gene encodes CDR1 DFQATT and CDR2 SNEGSKA (reference sequence). V dropped 6 bases and J dropped 0; count of bases not matched to a gene: 8. This CDR3 is 16 amino acids long. For the CDR3, the DNA is TGCAGTGCCTTACAGGGGTCCCTCTCTGGGGCCAACGTCCTGACTTTC. It codes for CSALQGSLSGANVLTF.

The chain recombines TRBV7-2 with TRBJ2-4; weak D call: TRBD1 (6 bases). The V gene's germline CDR1 is SGHTA and CDR2 FQGNSA. The CDR3 loop spans 13 amino acids. The V gene lost 0 bases and the J gene lost 13 bases, with 13 bases spanning the gap. The DNA for the CDR3 is TGTGCCAGCAGCTTAGCAAGACAGGATGAGCAGTACTTC. Translation gives CASSLARQDEQYF.

The V call is TRBV20-1, the J call TRBJ1-4, with TRBD1 identical over 7 bases. Trimming at V came to 0 bases and at J to 5 bases, leaving 12 bases not matched to a gene. From germline, CDR1 is DFQATT and CDR2 SNEGSKA (reference sequence). CDR3 length: 17 residues. CDR3 sequence (DNA): TGCAGTGCTAGAGATCGGAGGGGGCGGACGGGAAATGAAAAACTGTTTTTT. It is translated as CSARDRRGRTGNEKLFF.

This rearrangement joins TRBV6-1 to TRBJ2-7; D may be TRBD1 (5 bases). The CDR3 loop spans 13 amino acids. CDR1 MNHNS and CDR2 SASEGT come from the germline V gene. V lost 8 bases and J lost 0, with 11 bases in between. CDR3: CASVPGPSYEQYF. The CDR3 region has the DNA TGTGCCAGCGTCCCAGGGCCCTCCTACGAGCAGTACTTC.

There are a few counts of this clonotype. A much larger clone lies one base from this, so it may be a read error. The chain uses TRBV27 and TRBJ2-3; D remains ambiguous. V dropped 6 bases and J dropped 6 bases, with 7 bases sitting between them. The CDR3 spans 11 residues. Germline V gene sequence: CDR1 MNHEY, CDR2 SMNVEV (reference sequence). The CDR3 DNA sequence: TGTGCCAGCAGGTTTAGGGATACGCAGTATTTT. Its protein is CASRFRDTQYF.

CDR3 in amino acids: CASSLTWPGGQPQHF. CDR3 bases: TGTGCCAGCAGTCTAACATGGCCCGGGGGTCAGCCCCAGCATTTT. This sequence joins TRBV12-3 or TRBV12-4 and TRBJ1-5; D might be TRBD1 (5 bases). The V gene lost 5 bases and the J gene lost 6 bases, with 17 bases spanning the gap. This CDR3 has 15 residues.

The rearrangement links TRBV29-1 to TRBJ2-5, with TRBD1 identical over 7 bases. The V segment lost 6 bases and the J segment 0 bases; nucleotides outside the gene matches: 16. There are 17 residues in the CDR3. Germline CDR1 and CDR2: SQVTM and ANQGSEA. The chain's CDR3 is CSVGAFSGQRNQETQYF. The CDR3 DNA reads as TGCAGCGTGGGGGCTTTTTCGGGACAGAGAAACCAAGAGACCCAGTACTTC.

The chain recombines TRBV27 with TRBJ2-7, with 7 bases lining up with TRBD2. Looked up from germline, CDR1 is MNHEY and CDR2 is SMNVEV (reference sequence). CDR3 length: 17 residues. The ends lost 5 bases at V and 0 bases at J; junction bases unmatched: 13. This CDR3 is CASSRSLGGSSSYEQYF. The DNA of the CDR3 is TGTGCCAGCAGTCGTTCTTTGGGGGGGTCGAGCTCCTACGAGCAGTACTTC.

The chain recombines TRBV15 with TRBJ2-5, with D hard to call. V gave up 5 bases and J gave up 11 bases, with 21 bases separating them. Germline V lookup: CDR1 LNHNV, CDR2 YYDKDF (reference sequence). The CDR3 is 14 residues long. This CDR3 is CATSSQRATDEQYF. The CDR3 nucleotides read TGTGCCACCAGCTCCCAGAGAGCTACCGATGAGCAGTACTTC.

The CDR3 protein is CVGSPGTSGSQETQYF. The CDR3 DNA is TGTGTCGGCAGCCCGGGGACTAGCGGATCCCAAGAGACCCAGTACTTC. V and J are TRBV9 and TRBJ2-5; 11 positions agree with TRBD2. Germline V CDR1 and CDR2: SGDLS, YYNGEE. This CDR3 has 16 amino acids.

This clonotype showed up just a few times. The V gene is TRBV29-1, the J gene TRBJ1-2; 7 nucleotides line up with TRBD1. Germline values: CDR1 SQVTM, CDR2 ANQGSEA. The junction had 5 bases not matched to a gene; V was cut back by 6 bases and J by 1 base. The CDR3 totals 13 residues. The DNA of the CDR3 is TGCAGCGTCCGGACAGGCCTTAACTATGGCTACACCTTC. Its protein product is CSVRTGLNYGYTF.

The chain joins TRBV7-2 to TRBJ1-5, with D possibly matching TRBD1 (6 bases). Germline V gene data show CDR1 as SGHTA and CDR2 as FQGNSA. The V and J ends lost 5 bases and 9 bases respectively, with 14 bases between them. The CDR3 sequence is 13 residues long. The CDR3 sequence: CASSPPTGWPQHF. The CDR3 DNA reads TGTGCCAGCAGCCCCCCCACAGGGTGGCCCCAGCATTTT. Combining the CDR3 with reference TRBV7-2 and TRBJ1-5 gives the whole variable domain GAGVSQSPSNKVTEKGKDVELRCDPISGHTALYWYRQSLGQGLEFLIYFQGNSAPDKSGLPSDRFSAERTGGSVSTLTIQRTQQEDSAVYLCASSPPTGWPQHFGDGTRLSIL.

In this sample, this clonotype turned up a few times. The rearrangement uses TRBV3-1 and TRBJ2-5, with a possible D match to TRBD2 (5 bases). Per the germline V gene, CDR1 is LGHDT and CDR2 is YNNKEL (reference sequence). The V and J ends lost 1 base and 2 bases respectively, with 8 bases between them. The CDR3 spans 14 residues. CDR3 region: CASSQGRGQETQYF. CDR3 nucleotide sequence: TGTGCCAGCAGCCAAGGGAGAGGGCAAGAGACCCAGTACTTC.

The chain joins TRBV20-1 to TRBJ1-2; possible D gene TRBD1, 6 bases. CDR3 length: 14 residues. Trimming pared 1 base from V and 8 bases from J, leaving 17 bases between. Germline lookup yields CDR1 DFQATT and CDR2 SNEGSKA (reference sequence). CDR3 sequence (DNA): TGCAGTGCTAGAGGGGAGCAGGGGTCTGACGGCTACACCTTC. Translating it yields CSARGEQGSDGYTF.

The J gene is TRBJ1-2, the V gene TRBV7-2; 8 bases line up with TRBD1. CDR1 and CDR2 (germline): SGHTA, FQGNSA. The V gene end was trimmed by 1 base and the J gene end by 5 bases; junction bases not matched to a gene: 6. The CDR3 runs 15 residues. CDR3 in amino acids: CASSLVAGGAYGYTF. In DNA, the CDR3 is TGTGCCAGCAGCTTAGTGGCAGGGGGCGCTTATGGCTACACCTTC.

This clonotype was seen a single time. The chain couples TRBV20-1 to TRBJ2-1; D is possibly TRBD1 (6 bases). The CDR3 consists of 15 residues. V was trimmed by 0 bases and J by 4 bases, leaving 13 bases between them. The germline V gene encodes CDR1 DFQATT and CDR2 SNEGSKA (reference sequence). For the CDR3, the DNA is TGCAGTGCTAGAGATTTGGGGGCCTTATACAATGAGCAGTTCTTC. Translation gives CSARDLGALYNEQFF.

The CDR3 nucleotides read TGTGCCAGCAGCTTAGATCGGCGCGATGAGCAGTTCTTC. Amino acids: CASSLDRRDEQFF. The J gene is TRBJ2-1, the V gene TRBV11-3; D call uncertain. V lost 0 bases to trimming and J lost 8 bases, with 8 bases between them. The CDR3 is made up of 13 amino acids. CDR1 SGHNT and CDR2 YENEEA come from the germline V gene.

The chain has TRBV14 and TRBJ1-2; D may be TRBD1 (5 bases). V lost 4 bases, J lost 8 bases, and 17 bases lay in between. CDR1 is SGHDN, CDR2 FVKESK, per germline. The length of the CDR3 is 14 residues. The CDR3 DNA reads TGTGCCAGCAGCCCCTGGGACGAGCGTTGGGGCTACACCTTC. This translates into CASSPWDERWGYTF.